The rows below give T cell receptor beta chains drawn from one sample of a study of OX40 agonist ivuxolimab in advanced cancers. Clones were sequenced by immunoSEQ multiplex PCR, and TCRdb holds only the in-frame ones, with some missing. In the table there are around 80,000 clones, 88% of which are singletons. The source was CD4+ or CD8+ T cells sorted from blood, collected in a trial of the OX40 agonist ivuxolimab. Receptor source: an adult with an advanced solid tumor such as melanoma, head and neck, liver or kidney cancer. Both conserved end residues are part of each CDR3. Fields, in order: J gene, V gene, clone size, D gene, CDR3 DNA, CDR3 protein. D genes are given only for firm matches. The listing skips clone size in some rows; elsewhere it reads once, few, many or a size class.

TRBJ2-1 TRBV7-2 once . TGTGCCAGCAGCTCACTCGCAGGGAGTCCCCTAAATGAGCAGTTCTTC CASSSLAGSPLNEQFF
TRBJ2-1 TRBV9 . . TGTGCCAGCAGCGTACTATTGCCCCGAGATTATGAGCAGTTCTTC CASSVLLPRDYEQFF
TRBJ1-2 TRBV6-1 . . TGTGCCAGCAGTGAGGCAGGGAACTACGGCTACACCTTC CASSEAGNYGYTF
TRBJ1-1 TRBV29-1 . . TGCAGCGTGGGGGGTACAGGTAACACTGAAGCTTTCTTT CSVGGTGNTEAFF
TRBJ2-7 TRBV27 . . TGTGCCAGCAGTCCACTGGACGCCTACGAGCAGTACTTC CASSPLDAYEQYF
TRBJ2-5 TRBV18 . . TGTGCCAGCTCACCTCTGCCCAGAACCCAAGAGACCCAGTACTTC CASSPLPRTQETQYF
TRBJ1-5 TRBV7-2 . . TGTGCCAGCAGCTTAGGGGGTTGGGGTCAGCCCCAGCATTTT CASSLGGWGQPQHF
TRBJ2-7 TRBV30 . TRBD1 TGTGCCTGGGCCGGGACAGGGTACGAGCAGTACTTC CAWAGTGYEQYF
TRBJ2-3 TRBV7-2 . TRBD2 TGTGCCAGCAGCTTAGGACTAGCGGGAGGCACAGATACGCAGTATTTT CASSLGLAGGTDTQYF
TRBJ2-2 TRBV30 . . TGTGCCTGGACGCGACAGCCCCCCACCGGGGAGCTGTTTTTT CAWTRQPPTGELFF
TRBJ2-1 TRBV4-3 . . TGCGCCAGCAGCCACGGTAACACTTTAGTCTATGAGCAGTTCTTC CASSHGNTLVYEQFF
TRBJ2-5 TRBV5-4 . . TGTGCCAGCAGCTTGTACGGTCGGGAGACCCAGTACTTC CASSLYGRETQYF
TRBJ2-7 TRBV23-1 . TRBD1 TGCGCCAGCACAAGGACAGGCTCGAAGGAGCAGTACTTC CASTRTGSKEQYF
TRBJ2-2 TRBV4-3 once TRBD1 TGCGCCAGCAGCCGAGGACAGGGGGCGGCCGGGGAGCTGTTTTTT CASSRGQGAAGELFF
TRBJ2-7 TRBV7-2 . . TGTGCCAGCAGCTTAGAGGGACGGCCGATCGACGAGCAGTACTTC CASSLEGRPIDEQYF
TRBJ2-3 TRBV4-1 . TRBD2 TGCGCCAGCAGCCAGCATGGGGGAGGGCCAACAGATACGCAGTATTTT CASSQHGGGPTDTQYF
TRBJ2-4 TRBV19 . . TGTGCCAGTAGTGAGAGGGGAGGAATTCAGTACTTC CASSERGGIQYF
TRBJ2-1 TRBV19 . TRBD2 TGTGCCAGTAGTTCGTATAGCGGGAGGGTCTACAATGAGCAGTTCTTC CASSSYSGRVYNEQFF
TRBJ2-3 TRBV4-3 . . TGCGCCAGCAGCCAAGACGGGTCGGGAGCTCGGGATACGCAGTATTTT CASSQDGSGARDTQYF
TRBJ2-2 TRBV29-1 . . TGCAGCGTCCTAGGGGGTGGAGGGAACACCGGGGAGCTGTTTTTT CSVLGGGGNTGELFF
TRBJ2-5 TRBV19 . . TGTGCCAGTAGGACCGGGGAGACCCAGTACTTC CASRTGETQYF
TRBJ1-2 TRBV5-4 few . TGTGCCAGCAGCTCAACAGGGTGGGGCTACACCTTC CASSSTGWGYTF
TRBJ2-3 TRBV2 . . TGTGCCAGCAGTTCTACAGGGAAAAGCACAGATACGCAGTATTTT CASSSTGKSTDTQYF
TRBJ2-1 TRBV6-5 . . TGTGCCAGCAGTTACTCGAGGTTAGCCTCGGATGAGCAGTTCTTC CASSYSRLASDEQFF
TRBJ2-3 TRBV4-1 . . TGCGCCAGCAGCCAAGACGTCCGCACAGATACGCAGTATTTT CASSQDVRTDTQYF
TRBJ2-3 TRBV27 . . TGTGCCAGCAGTCCTTGGGACGGCACCACAGATACGCAGTATTTT CASSPWDGTTDTQYF
TRBJ1-4 TRBV14 . TRBD1 TGTGCCAGCAGCCAAGATCGTACAGGGGCTGGTGAAAAACTGTTTTTT CASSQDRTGAGEKLFF
TRBJ2-7 TRBV6-5 . . TGTGCCAGCAGTTATTTGGCGCGGGCGCCCTACGAGCAGTACTTC CASSYLARAPYEQYF
TRBJ2-3 TRBV5-1 . . TGCGCCAGCAGCACCGGACGGATGGTAGGAGATACGCAGTATTTT CASSTGRMVGDTQYF
TRBJ1-5 TRBV4-3 . TRBD1 TGCGCCAGCAGCCAACAGACAGGGACGAATCAGCCCCAGCATTTT CASSQQTGTNQPQHF
TRBJ1-2 TRBV30 few TRBD1 TGTGCCTGGAGTGTTAAGACAGGGCTTGGCTACACCTTC CAWSVKTGLGYTF
TRBJ2-2 TRBV11-1 . TRBD2 TGTGCCAGCAGCTTAGTAGCGGGAAACATCGGGGAGCTGTTTTTT CASSLVAGNIGELFF
TRBJ2-1 TRBV14 . TRBD2 TGTGCCAGCAAACGGGGACTAGCGGGAGGGCTTACGCCCCACAATGAGCAGTTCTTC CASKRGLAGGLTPHNEQFF
TRBJ2-3 TRBV30 . . TGTGCCTGGAGTACGGGACCTTCTACAGATACGCAGTATTTT CAWSTGPSTDTQYF
TRBJ2-3 TRBV7-2 . TRBD2 TGTGCCAGCAGCCCGGGACTAGCCGCAGATACGCAGTATTTT CASSPGLAADTQYF
TRBJ2-1 TRBV6-5 . . TGTGCCAGCAGTTCCTTCGGAGCGGGTAACAATGAGCAGTTCTTC CASSSFGAGNNEQFF
TRBJ1-1 TRBV6-1 . . TGTGCCAGCAGTGTTAGGTCAATGGCTGTTGAAGCTTTCTTT CASSVRSMAVEAFF
TRBJ2-5 TRBV7-7 . . TGTGCTAGCAGCCCTGGGACAACCGACACGACCCAGTACTTC CASSPGTTDTTQYF
TRBJ2-3 TRBV30 . TRBD1 TGTGCCTCTGGTGGGACAGGGGTCGTCATAGATACGCAGTATTTT CASGGTGVVIDTQYF
TRBJ2-1 TRBV2 . TRBD2 TGTGCCAGCAGCGATCGGACTAGCGGGAGTGGTGAGCAGTTCTTC CASSDRTSGSGEQFF
TRBJ1-1 TRBV6-5 . TRBD1 TGTGCCAGCAGCCGGGACAGGGAGGGTGAAGCTTTCTTT CASSRDREGEAFF
TRBJ1-1 TRBV10-3 . . TGTGCCATCAGTCTAGGGAACACTGAAGCTTTCTTT CAISLGNTEAFF
TRBJ2-3 TRBV2 . . TGTGCCAGCAGCCACCGACAGTTAAGCACAGATACGCAGTATTTT CASSHRQLSTDTQYF
TRBJ2-1 TRBV7-2 . . TGTGCCAGCAGCTCTCCAGGGGCCCGAAGGGATGAGCAGTTCTTC CASSSPGARRDEQFF
TRBJ1-4 TRBV7-2 . . TGTGCCAGCAGCTCGCCCGAGGGCCCTGGAAAACTGTTTTTT CASSSPEGPGKLFF
TRBJ2-3 TRBV7-9 . . TGTGCCAGCACTCAGGCAACGGGACTCACAGATACGCAGTATTTT CASTQATGLTDTQYF
TRBJ2-2 TRBV12-5 . TRBD2 TGTGCTAGTGGTAGCCAAGGACTAGGCACCGGGGAGCTGTTTTTT CASGSQGLGTGELFF
TRBJ2-1 TRBV7-6 . TRBD1 TGTGCCAGCAGCTCCCGACAGGGCGAAAAGCAGTTCTTC CASSSRQGEKQFF